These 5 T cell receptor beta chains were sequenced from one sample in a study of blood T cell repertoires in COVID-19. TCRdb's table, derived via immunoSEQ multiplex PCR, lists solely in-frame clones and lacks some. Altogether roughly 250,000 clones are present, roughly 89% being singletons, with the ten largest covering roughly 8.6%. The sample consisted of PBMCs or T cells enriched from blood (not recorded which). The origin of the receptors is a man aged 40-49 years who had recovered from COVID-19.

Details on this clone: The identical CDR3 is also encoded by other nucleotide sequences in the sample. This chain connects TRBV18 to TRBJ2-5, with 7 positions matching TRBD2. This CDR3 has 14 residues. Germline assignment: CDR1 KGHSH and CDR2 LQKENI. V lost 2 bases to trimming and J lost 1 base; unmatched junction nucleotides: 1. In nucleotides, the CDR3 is TGTGCCAGCTCACCAACGGGGGGCCAAGAGACCCAGTACTTC. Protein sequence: CASSPTGGQETQYF. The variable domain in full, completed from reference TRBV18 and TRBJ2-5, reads NAGVMQNPRHLVRRRGQEARLRCSPMKGHSHVYWYRQLPEEGLKFMVYLQKENIIDESGMPKERFSAEFPKEGPSILRIQQVVRGDSAAYFCASSPTGGQETQYFGPGTRLLVL.

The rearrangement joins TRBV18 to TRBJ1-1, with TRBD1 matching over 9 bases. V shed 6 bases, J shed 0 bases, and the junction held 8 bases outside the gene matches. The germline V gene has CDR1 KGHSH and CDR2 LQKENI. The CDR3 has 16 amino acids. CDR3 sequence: CASSPRQGVMNTEAFF. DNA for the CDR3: TGTGCCAGCTCCCCCCGACAGGGGGTGATGAACACTGAAGCTTTCTTT.

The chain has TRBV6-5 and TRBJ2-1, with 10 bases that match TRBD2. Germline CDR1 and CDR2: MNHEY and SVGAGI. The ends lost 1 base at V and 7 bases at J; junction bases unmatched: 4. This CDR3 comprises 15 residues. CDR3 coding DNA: TGTGCCAGCAGTTACTTAGCGGGAGGAAAAAATGAGCAGTTCTTC. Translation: CASSYLAGGKNEQFF.

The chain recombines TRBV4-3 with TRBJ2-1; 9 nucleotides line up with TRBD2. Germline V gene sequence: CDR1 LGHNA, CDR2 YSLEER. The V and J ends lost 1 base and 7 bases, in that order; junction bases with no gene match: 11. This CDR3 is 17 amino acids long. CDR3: CASSQGLREGRKNEQFF. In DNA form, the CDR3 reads TGCGCCAGCAGCCAAGGTCTGCGGGAGGGCCGTAAGAATGAGCAGTTCTTC.

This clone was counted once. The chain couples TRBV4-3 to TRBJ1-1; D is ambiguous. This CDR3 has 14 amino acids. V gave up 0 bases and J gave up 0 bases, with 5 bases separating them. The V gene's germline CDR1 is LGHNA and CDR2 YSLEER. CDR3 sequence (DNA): TGCGCCAGCAGCCAAGATCGGTTGAACACTGAAGCTTTCTTT. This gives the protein CASSQDRLNTEAFF.